Below, 9 T cell receptor beta chains from the same sample are listed, as sequenced in a study of cytomegalovirus exposure and HLA in healthy donors. PCR was performed using 60 Vbeta and 13 Jbeta primers. This table comes from immunoSEQ multiplex PCR, and its TCRdb copy is limited to in-frame clones, with some not included. This table has 150,000 to 200,000 clones, around 78% appearing once. Sequencing used PBMCs. Receptor source: a woman aged 35 to 49 in good health and CMV-seronegative.

The V and J genes are TRBV25-1 and TRBJ2-1; D call uncertain. The length of the CDR3 is 12 residues. Per the germline V gene, CDR1 is MGHDK and CDR2 is SYGVNS. Trimming took 6 bases from V and 4 from J, leaving 7 bases between them. CDR3 DNA: TGTGCCAGCAGCTTCCTTTACAATGAGCAGTTCTTC. Translation gives CASSFLYNEQFF.

The V gene is TRBV10-3, the J gene TRBJ1-2, with D possibly TRBD1 on 5 matching bases. Germline V gene lookup returns CDR1 ENHRY and CDR2 SYGVKD. Trimming pared 7 bases from V and 4 bases from J, leaving 10 bases between. CDR3 length: 12 amino acids. The CDR3 coding sequence is TGTGCCATCAATAAAGACAGCTATGGCTACACCTTC. This gives the protein CAINKDSYGYTF.

The genes are TRBV19 and TRBJ1-1, with TRBD1 identical over 8 bases. Trimming cost V 1 base and J 6 bases; bases outside gene matches: 13. The germline V gene has CDR1 LNHDA and CDR2 SQIVND (reference sequence). The CDR3 spans 17 residues. The CDR3 bases are TGTGCCAGTAGTATAGGGGGACAGGCCGCCGGGTTAGCTGAAGCTTTCTTT. It is translated as CASSIGGQAAGLAEAFF.

CDR3 sequence reads: CASSQDRLLTGNTDTQYF. Written as DNA, the CDR3 is TGTGCCAGCAGCCAAGACCGCCTATTGACAGGGAACACAGATACGCAGTATTTT. The chain links TRBV14 to TRBJ2-3, with 7 bases aligning to TRBD1. This CDR3 is 18 amino acids long. The V and J ends lost 0 bases and 2 bases, in that order; junction bases with no gene match: 11. Germline V CDR1 and CDR2: SGHDN, FVKESK.

V and J are TRBV23-1 and TRBJ2-7, with 8 bases that match TRBD2. TRBV23-1 falls under the ORF class, with uncertain function. This CDR3 is 16 amino acids long. Trimming at V came to 8 bases and at J to 5 bases, leaving 17 bases not matched to a gene. The CDR3 is CASGTLAVGGPNEQYF. As DNA, the CDR3 is TGCGCCAGCGGGACACTAGCGGTAGGAGGGCCCAACGAGCAGTACTTC.

The rearrangement joins TRBV7-8 to TRBJ2-5; possibly TRBD2 for D (5 bases). Deletions cut 5 bases from V and 4 bases from J, with 23 bases between. This CDR3 has 17 residues. Germline CDR1 reads SGHVS; CDR2 reads FQNEAQ. For the CDR3, the DNA is TGTGCCAGCAGCCTCACGGAGGTTTGGGGTCAAAGAGAGACCCAGTACTTC. Its protein product is CASSLTEVWGQRETQYF.

The chain is built from TRBV5-4 and TRBJ2-6; 8 bases fit TRBD1. Germline loops: CDR1 SGHNT, CDR2 YYREEE (reference sequence). The CDR3 is made up of 17 amino acids. V was clipped by 5 bases and J by 0 bases; unmatched bases: 7. For the CDR3, the DNA is TGTGCCAGCAGAATACAGGGGGTTACCTCTGGGGCCAACGTCCTGACTTTC. This gives the protein CASRIQGVTSGANVLTF.

This chain uses TRBV2 with TRBJ1-6; D gene uncertain. Trimming stripped 9 bases from V and 0 bases from J, with 9 bases between. Germline CDR1 reads SNHLY; CDR2 reads FYNNEI. This CDR3 has 14 residues. The CDR3 is CASWYGSYNSPLHF. The CDR3 nucleotides read TGTGCCAGTTGGTACGGCTCCTATAATTCACCCCTCCACTTT.

The rearrangement links TRBV6-5 to TRBJ2-7, with TRBD2 matching over 8 bases. V lost 6 bases, J lost 1 base, and 5 bases stayed unmatched. Germline V gene sequence: CDR1 MNHEY, CDR2 SVGAGI. The CDR3 is 14 residues long. CDR3 DNA sequence: TGTGCCAGCAGAGCGGGAGACGGGTCCTACGAGCAGTACTTC. As protein: CASRAGDGSYEQYF.